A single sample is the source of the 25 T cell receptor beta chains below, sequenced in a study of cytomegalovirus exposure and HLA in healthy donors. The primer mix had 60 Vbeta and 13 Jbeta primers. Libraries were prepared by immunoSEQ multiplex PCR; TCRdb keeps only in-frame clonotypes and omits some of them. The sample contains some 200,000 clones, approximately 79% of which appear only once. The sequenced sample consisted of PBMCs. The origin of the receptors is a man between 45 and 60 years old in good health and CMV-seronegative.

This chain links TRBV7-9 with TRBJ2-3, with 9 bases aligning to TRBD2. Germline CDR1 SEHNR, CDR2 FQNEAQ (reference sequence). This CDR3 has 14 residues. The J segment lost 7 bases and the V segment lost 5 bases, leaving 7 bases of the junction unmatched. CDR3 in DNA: TGTGCCAGCAGCGCGGGGGGGGCCGGGTATACGCAGTATTTT. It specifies CASSAGGAGYTQYF.

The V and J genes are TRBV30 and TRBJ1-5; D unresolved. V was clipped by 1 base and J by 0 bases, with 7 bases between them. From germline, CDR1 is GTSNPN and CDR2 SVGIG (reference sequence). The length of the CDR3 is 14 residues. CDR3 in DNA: TGTGCCTGGAGTGGCGGGGATAGCAATCAGCCCCAGCATTTT. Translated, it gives CAWSGGDSNQPQHF.

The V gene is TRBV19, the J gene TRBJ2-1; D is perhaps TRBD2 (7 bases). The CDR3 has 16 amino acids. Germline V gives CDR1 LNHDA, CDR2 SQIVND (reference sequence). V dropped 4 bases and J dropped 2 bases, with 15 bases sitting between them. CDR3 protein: CASSTGASGPYNEQFF. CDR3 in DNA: TGTGCCAGTAGTACGGGGGCTAGCGGCCCCTACAATGAGCAGTTCTTC.

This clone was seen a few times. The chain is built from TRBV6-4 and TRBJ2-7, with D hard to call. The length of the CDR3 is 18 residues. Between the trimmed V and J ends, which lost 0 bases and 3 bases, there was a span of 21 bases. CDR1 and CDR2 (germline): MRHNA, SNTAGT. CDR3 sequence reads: CASSDSIGDLHSLYEQYF. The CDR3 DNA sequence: TGTGCCAGCAGTGACTCGATAGGCGACTTGCACTCCCTCTACGAGCAGTACTTC.

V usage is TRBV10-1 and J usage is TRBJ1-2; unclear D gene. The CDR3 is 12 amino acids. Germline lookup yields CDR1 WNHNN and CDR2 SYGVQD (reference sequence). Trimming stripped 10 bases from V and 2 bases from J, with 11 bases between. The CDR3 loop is CATSPGNYGYTF. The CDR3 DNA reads TGCGCCACCTCTCCGGGGAACTATGGCTACACCTTC.

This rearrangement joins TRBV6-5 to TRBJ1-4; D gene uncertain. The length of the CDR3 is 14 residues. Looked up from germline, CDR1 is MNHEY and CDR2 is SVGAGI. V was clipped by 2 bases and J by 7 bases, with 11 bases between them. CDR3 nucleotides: TGTGCCAGCAGTTACGAGACCGGAGGTGAAAAACTGTTTTTT. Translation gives CASSYETGGEKLFF.

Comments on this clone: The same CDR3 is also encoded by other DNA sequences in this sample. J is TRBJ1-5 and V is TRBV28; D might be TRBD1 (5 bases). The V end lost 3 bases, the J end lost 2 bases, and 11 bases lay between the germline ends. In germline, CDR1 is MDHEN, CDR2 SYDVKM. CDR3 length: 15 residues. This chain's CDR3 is CASSFGGGGNQPQHF. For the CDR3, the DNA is TGTGCCAGCAGTTTCGGCGGGGGTGGCAATCAGCCCCAGCATTTT.

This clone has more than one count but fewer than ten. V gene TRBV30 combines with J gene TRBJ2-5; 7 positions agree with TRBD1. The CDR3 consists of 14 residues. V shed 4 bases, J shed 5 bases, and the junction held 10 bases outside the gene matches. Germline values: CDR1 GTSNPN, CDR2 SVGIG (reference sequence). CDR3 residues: CAWTSARGLETQYF. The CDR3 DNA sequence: TGTGCCTGGACCTCCGCGAGGGGGCTGGAGACCCAGTACTTC.

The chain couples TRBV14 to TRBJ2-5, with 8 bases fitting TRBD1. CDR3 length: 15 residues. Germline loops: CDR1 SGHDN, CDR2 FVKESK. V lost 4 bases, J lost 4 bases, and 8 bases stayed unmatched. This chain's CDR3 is CASSPGQVLGETQYF. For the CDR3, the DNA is TGTGCCAGCAGCCCGGGACAGGTCCTGGGAGAGACCCAGTACTTC.

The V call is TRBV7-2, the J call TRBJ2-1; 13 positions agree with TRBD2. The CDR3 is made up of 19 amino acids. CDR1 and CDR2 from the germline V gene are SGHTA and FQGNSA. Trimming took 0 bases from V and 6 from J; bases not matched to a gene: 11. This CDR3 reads CASSLAPRTSGSRGNEQFF. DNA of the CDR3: TGTGCCAGCAGCTTAGCCCCTCGGACTAGCGGGAGTCGGGGCAATGAGCAGTTCTTC. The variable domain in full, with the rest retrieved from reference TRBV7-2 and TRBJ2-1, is GAGVSQSPSNKVTEKGKDVELRCDPISGHTALYWYRQSLGQGLEFLIYFQGNSAPDKSGLPSDRFSAERTGGSVSTLTIQRTQQEDSAVYLCASSLAPRTSGSRGNEQFFGPGTRLTVL.

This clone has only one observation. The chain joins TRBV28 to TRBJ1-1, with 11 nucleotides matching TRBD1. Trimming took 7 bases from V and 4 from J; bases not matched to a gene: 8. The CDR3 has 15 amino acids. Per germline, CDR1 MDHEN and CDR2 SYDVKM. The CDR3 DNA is TGTGCCAGCATCATTCCCGGGACAGGGGGCACTGAAGCTTTCTTT. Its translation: CASIIPGTGGTEAFF.

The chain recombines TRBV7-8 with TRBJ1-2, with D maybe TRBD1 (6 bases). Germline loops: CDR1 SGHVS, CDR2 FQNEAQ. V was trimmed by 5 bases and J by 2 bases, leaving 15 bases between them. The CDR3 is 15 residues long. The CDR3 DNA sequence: TGTGCCAGCAGCCCTGATGGCCAGGGGAACTATGGCTACACCTTC. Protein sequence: CASSPDGQGNYGYTF.

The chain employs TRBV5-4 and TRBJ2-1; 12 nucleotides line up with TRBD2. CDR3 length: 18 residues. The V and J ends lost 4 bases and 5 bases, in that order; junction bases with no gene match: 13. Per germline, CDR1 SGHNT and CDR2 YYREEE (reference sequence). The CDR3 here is CASSLRILGLAGHNEQFF. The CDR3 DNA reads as TGTGCCAGCAGCCTCCGCATACTAGGACTAGCGGGACACAATGAGCAGTTCTTC.

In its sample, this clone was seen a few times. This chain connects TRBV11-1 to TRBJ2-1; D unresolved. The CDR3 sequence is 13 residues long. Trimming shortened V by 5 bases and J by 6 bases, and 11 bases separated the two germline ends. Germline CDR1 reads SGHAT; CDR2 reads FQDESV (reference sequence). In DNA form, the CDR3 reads TGTGCCAGCAGCCACCCCCCTAGCAATGAGCAGTTCTTC. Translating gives CASSHPPSNEQFF.

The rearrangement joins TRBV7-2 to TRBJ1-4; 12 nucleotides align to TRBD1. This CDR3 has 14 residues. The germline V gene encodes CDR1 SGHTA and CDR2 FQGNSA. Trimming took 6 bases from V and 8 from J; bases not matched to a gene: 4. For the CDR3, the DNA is TGTGCCAGCAGAGACGGGACAGGGGGCGAAAAACTGTTTTTT. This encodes CASRDGTGGEKLFF.

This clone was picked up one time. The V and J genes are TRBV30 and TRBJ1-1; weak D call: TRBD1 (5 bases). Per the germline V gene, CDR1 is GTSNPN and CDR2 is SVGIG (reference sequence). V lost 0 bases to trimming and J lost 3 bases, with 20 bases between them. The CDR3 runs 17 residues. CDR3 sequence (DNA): TGTGCCTGGAGTGTTCCCCTGGGGAGGGACCTATACACTGAAGCTTTCTTT. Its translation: CAWSVPLGRDLYTEAFF.

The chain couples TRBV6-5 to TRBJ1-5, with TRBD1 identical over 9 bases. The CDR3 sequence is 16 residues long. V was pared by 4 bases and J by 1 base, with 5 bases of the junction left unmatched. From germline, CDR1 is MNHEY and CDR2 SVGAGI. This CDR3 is CASSLLGTGSNQPQHF. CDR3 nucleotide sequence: TGTGCCAGCAGTTTGTTAGGGACAGGGAGCAATCAGCCCCAGCATTTT.

CDR3 sequence reads: CASSQRTSDYNEQFF. The CDR3 DNA is TGCGCCAGCAGCCAGAGGACTAGCGATTACAATGAGCAGTTCTTC. This rearrangement joins TRBV4-1 to TRBJ2-1; 9 bases match TRBD2. This CDR3 is 15 amino acids long. In germline, CDR1 is MGHRA, CDR2 YSYEKL. With V trimmed by 3 bases and J by 4 bases, 4 bases remained unmatched.

The DNA for the CDR3 is TGTGCCAGCAGTTCATCAGGGTTGCAGTACTTC. This encodes CASSSSGLQYF. The V and J genes are TRBV28 and TRBJ2-7, with D maybe TRBD1 (5 bases). Trimming left V 4 bases short and J 9 bases short, with 10 bases between. From germline, CDR1 is MDHEN and CDR2 SYDVKM. CDR3 length: 11 amino acids.

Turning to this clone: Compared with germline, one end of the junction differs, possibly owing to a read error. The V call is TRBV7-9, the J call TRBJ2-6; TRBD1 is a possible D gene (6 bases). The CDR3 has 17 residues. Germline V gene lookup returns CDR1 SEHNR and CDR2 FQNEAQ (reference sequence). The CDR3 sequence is CSSSSSYRVTGANVLTF. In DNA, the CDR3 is TGTTCCAGCAGCTCGTCATACAGGGTCACGGGGGCCAACGTCCTGACTTTC.

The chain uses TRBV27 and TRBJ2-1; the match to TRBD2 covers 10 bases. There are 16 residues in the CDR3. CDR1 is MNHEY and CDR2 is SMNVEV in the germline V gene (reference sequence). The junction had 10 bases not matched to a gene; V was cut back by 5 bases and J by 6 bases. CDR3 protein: CASSAIASGSSNEQFF. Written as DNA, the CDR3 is TGTGCCAGCAGTGCCATTGCTAGCGGGAGTAGCAATGAGCAGTTCTTC.

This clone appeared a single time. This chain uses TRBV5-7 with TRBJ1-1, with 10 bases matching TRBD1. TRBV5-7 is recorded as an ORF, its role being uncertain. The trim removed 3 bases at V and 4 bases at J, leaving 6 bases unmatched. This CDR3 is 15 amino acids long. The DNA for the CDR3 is TGTGCCAGCAGCTGGGGACAGGGGACGTGCACTGAAGCTTTCTTT. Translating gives CASSWGQGTCTEAFF.

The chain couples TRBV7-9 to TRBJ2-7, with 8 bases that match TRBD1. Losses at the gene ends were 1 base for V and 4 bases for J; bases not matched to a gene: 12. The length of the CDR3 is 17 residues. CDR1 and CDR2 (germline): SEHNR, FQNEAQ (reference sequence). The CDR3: CASSLDNIRDRTYEQYF. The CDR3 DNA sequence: TGTGCCAGCAGCTTAGACAATATCCGGGACAGGACGTACGAGCAGTACTTC.

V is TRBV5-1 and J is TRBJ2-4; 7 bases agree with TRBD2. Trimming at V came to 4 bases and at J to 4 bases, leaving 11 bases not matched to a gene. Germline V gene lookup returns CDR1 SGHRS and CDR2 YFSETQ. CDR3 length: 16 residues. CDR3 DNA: TGCGCCAGCAGCCCCCGGGGGGAAGGGTTAAAAAACATTCAGTACTTC. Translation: CASSPRGEGLKNIQYF.

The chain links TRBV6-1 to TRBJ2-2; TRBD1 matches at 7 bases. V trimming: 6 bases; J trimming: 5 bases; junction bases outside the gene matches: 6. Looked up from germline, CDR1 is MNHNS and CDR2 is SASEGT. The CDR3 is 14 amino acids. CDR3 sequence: CASRRDRMTGELFF. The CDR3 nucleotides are TGTGCCAGCAGACGGGACAGAATGACCGGGGAGCTGTTTTTT.